The T cell receptor (beta chain) under discussion was sequenced for a study of vaccination and CD4 T cells after COVID-19 (dated by TCRdb to 2021 to 2024). With regard to the full study: SARS-CoV-2 positivity had been established in the convalescent patients by nasal swab PCR, and mild disease was recorded in several of these patients and severe disease in one. Post-COVID blood samples from convalescent patients were collected a median of around 110 days after diagnosis, with a range of roughly 35 to 161 days. The spike-specific CD4+ TCR repertoire was compared before and after mRNA vaccination in 10 COVID-19 convalescent patients and several infection-naive healthy vaccine recipients. Six males and four females were included in the convalescent cohort, with two Hispanic individuals, seven Caucasians, two Asians and one multiracial person represented. The time from the second vaccine dose to post-vaccine blood sampling had a median of roughly 72 days and ranged from roughly 13 to 241 days. The cultures were stimulated with overlapping spike peptide pools from SARS-CoV-2 and from the common cold coronaviruses HCoV-NL63, HCoV-OC43 and HCoV-229E. As controls, cultures received a CEFX viral epitope pool (the positive control), an HIV-1 Nef peptide pool (the negative control), or no peptide at all. Participants got two doses of the Pfizer-BioNTech BNT162b2 vaccine (n=8) or two doses of the Moderna mRNA-1273 vaccine (n=2). Study-wide conclusions, independent of this receptor: In convalescent patients, a median roughly 88% of post-vaccine SARS-CoV-2-reactive clones were detected only after vaccination, suggesting vaccine-specific priming. Only a relatively small number of convalescent patients were included in the study, and early timepoints following natural infection were not analyzed. An increase in the median number of SARS-CoV-2-reactive clonotypes from approximately 21 after infection to 38 after vaccination was observed, but the change was not found to be significant. In convalescent patients, nearly all vaccine-specific clones (304 of 307) were found to be mono-reactive for SARS-CoV-2 spike rather than cross-reactive with common cold coronaviruses.

Interpreted using the paper, the treatment or condition label stands for: roughly 11-day PBMC culture with coronavirus spike peptide pools or control peptides (ViraFEST assay). The study used the ViraFEST assay, which expanded antigen-specific T cells with peptide pools and then identified expanded clonotypes by TCR sequencing. The convalescent patients' positive SARS-CoV-2 PCR tests fell between March and December 2020, which was before the Alpha, Beta and Delta variants emerged in the United States. Each well held roughly 2.2 million PBMCs cultured in IMDM containing roughly 5% human AB serum and around 9.2 IU/ml IL-2, with 8.5 to 10 ug/ml peptide pools added. On days 3 and 7, half of the culture medium was replaced with fresh IL-2-containing medium. CD4+ T cells were isolated after 10 days of culture through negative selection using the EasySep CD4+ T cell isolation kit. PBMCs were separated from whole blood using Ficoll-Paque Plus gradient centrifugation and then either used fresh or cryopreserved at -140C. Culture conditions were generally each tested in triplicate wells.

On this clonotype itself: Its specific antigen is unknown. No base quality values were provided; no much bigger clone lies one nucleotide off.

Germline trimming: 2 bases from V, 6 bases from J; junction bases outside gene matches: 10. The CDR3 covers 16 residues, taking in both the cysteine and the phenylalanine. The read is trimmed to its CDR3 DNA, 48 bases read in frame from base 1. Taken from the germline V gene (reference sequence), the CDR1 and CDR2 loops are DFQATT and SNEGSKA. Library method: PCR. At the Johns Hopkins FTIC core, DNA from the cultured CD4+ T cells underwent TCR sequencing with the Oncomine TCR Beta short-read assay. Genomic DNA was extracted from the cultured CD4+ T cells with the QIAamp micro DNA kit. Oncomine TCR Beta libraries made from cultured CD4+ T cells were pooled using unique dual indexes and sequenced on an Illumina iSeq 100. In the authors' own workflow: Non-productive sequences were removed, and CDR3s not starting with C, not ending with F or W, or shorter than 7 amino acids were discarded. The MANAFEST web application identified antigen-specific clonotypes by comparing peptide-stimulated wells against reference wells and other culture wells. For a clone to be called positive, the clone needed an FDR below 0.05, an odds ratio above 5, and a productive frequency above 0.1% in at least two of three replicate wells. Clonotypes that were significantly expanded in both SARS-CoV-2 spike wells and at least one common cold coronavirus spike condition were defined as cross-reactive. Using R version 3.6.1, CDR3 homology was evaluated through Levenshtein distances (stringdist) along with unrooted phylogenetic trees (ape). TCRdb took the public reads, trimmed them with fastp at Q25, ran MiXCR for clone calling and kept in-frame beta chains. Rows merge per CDR3 protein into single entries with the most common DNA and genes. TCRdb's processing, not the authors', yielded these V and J calls. The sample data list 10,000 to 15,000 distinct CDR3 sequences, and 45% to 65% of these were observed just once. Clones ranked in the top ten supply roughly a quarter of the sample.

The receptor was isolated from a human donor who had recovered from COVID-19. The V gene is TRBV20-1 and the J gene is TRBJ2-3; TRBD2 matches 11 bases in the middle. The sample comprised CD4+ T cells from blood, cultured in vitro. The nucleotide sequence reads TGCAGTGCTAGACGAAAAGGGTGGACTAGCGGGGATACGCAGTATTTT. This is translated as CSARRKGWTSGDTQYF.